This T cell receptor beta chain emerged from a study of blood T cell repertoires in COVID-19. Study summary: In each case, the material was cDNA or gDNA derived from T cells, B-cell-depleted T cells, or PBMCs.

Profiling relied on immunoSEQ multiplex PCR, and the TCRdb table lists in-frame clones only, not all of them. The table lists approximately 66,000 clones, roughly 84% of them singletons. Germline CDR1 is SGHNT and CDR2 is YYREEE (reference sequence). CDR3 length: 13 amino acids. V shed 4 bases and J 2 bases; nucleotides not matched to a gene: 2. Sequencing was done on a sample of peripheral blood. The chain recombines TRBV5-4 with TRBJ2-5; 7 bases are shared with TRBD1. The source of this sequence is a man between 45 and 60 years old with active COVID-19. The CDR3 loop is CASSKGQQETQYF. The CDR3 nucleotides are TGTGCCAGCAGCAAGGGACAGCAAGAGACCCAGTACTTC.